The clone carrying this T cell receptor beta chain was picked up many times. Its specificity is unknown. The sample is drawn from a study of regulatory T cells in long-lasting Graves disease. Findings and limits, study-wide: TRBV28 was favored in persistent disease, as were TRBJ1-2 and TRBJ2-5. No thyroid tissue was studied; the work used peripheral blood only.

According to the study, TCR beta libraries were built with iRepertoire HTBI primers and CDR3-region Arm-PCR. Authors' data handling: Identified segments across samples numbered approximately 60 TRBV and approximately 14 TRBJ. TCRdb analysed the multiplex PCR reads with MiXCR anew, one entry per CDR3 protein. TCRdb, not the original authors, processed these V and J calls. The sample has some 430,000 distinct CDR3 sequences, roughly a fifth seen once. The CDR3 sequence is 19 residues long. Trimming shortened V by 6 bases and J by 0 bases, and 21 bases separated the two germline ends. From germline, CDR1 is MDHEN and CDR2 SYDVKM. Time point described: persistent/refractory GD, antithyroid drugs over 5 years with positive TRAb. Construction of the TCR library relied on RNA isolated from PBMCs. Graves' disease diagnosis followed American Thyroid Association guidelines.

The rearrangement links TRBV28 to TRBJ1-6; a weak D match, TRBD1 (5 bases). Sample: peripheral blood mononuclear cells (PBMCs), taken when the disease was refractory, from a patient treated with antithyroid drugs. This clonotype was sampled from a female donor with Graves disease. For the CDR3, the DNA is TGTGCCAGCAGGCCCCAGGGTAGGGTGTGGACCTCCTATAATTCACCCCTCCACTTT. This encodes CASRPQGRVWTSYNSPLHF. Complete variable domain (other parts from reference TRBV28 and TRBJ1-6): DVKVTQSSRYLVKRTGEKVFLECVQDMDHENMFWYRQDPGLGLRLIYFSYDVKMKEKGDIPEGYSVSREKKERFSLILESASTNQTSMYLCASRPQGRVWTSYNSPLHFGNGTRLTVT.